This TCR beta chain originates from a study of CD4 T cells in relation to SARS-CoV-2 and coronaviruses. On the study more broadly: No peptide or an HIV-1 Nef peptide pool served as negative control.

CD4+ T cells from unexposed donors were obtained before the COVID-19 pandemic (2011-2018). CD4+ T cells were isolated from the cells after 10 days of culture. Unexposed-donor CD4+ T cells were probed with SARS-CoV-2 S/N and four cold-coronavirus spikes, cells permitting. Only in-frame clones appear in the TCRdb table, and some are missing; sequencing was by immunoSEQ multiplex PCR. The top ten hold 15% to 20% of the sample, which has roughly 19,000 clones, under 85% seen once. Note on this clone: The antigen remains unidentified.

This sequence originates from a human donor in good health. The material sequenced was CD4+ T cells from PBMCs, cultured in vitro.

CDR3 sequence: CASSPDGGRAFF. CDR3 nucleotides: TGCGCCAGCAGCCCGGATGGGGGAAGAGCTTTCTTT. The chain uses TRBV5-1 and TRBJ1-1, with D tentatively TRBD1 (5 bases). Germline CDR1 SGHRS, CDR2 YFSETQ. V was trimmed by 4 bases and J by 10 bases, leaving 14 bases between them. The length of the CDR3 is 12 residues.